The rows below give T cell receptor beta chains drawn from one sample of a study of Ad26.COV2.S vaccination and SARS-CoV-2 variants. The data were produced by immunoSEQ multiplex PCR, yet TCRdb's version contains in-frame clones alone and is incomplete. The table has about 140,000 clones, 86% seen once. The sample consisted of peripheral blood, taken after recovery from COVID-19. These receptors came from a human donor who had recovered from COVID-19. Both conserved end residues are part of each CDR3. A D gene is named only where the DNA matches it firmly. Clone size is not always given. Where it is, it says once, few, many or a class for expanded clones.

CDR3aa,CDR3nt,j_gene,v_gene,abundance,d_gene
CAIGTVINEKLFF,TGTGCCATCGGGACAGTCATTAATGAAAAACTGTTTTTT,TRBJ1-4,TRBV15,NA,TRBD1
CASSQEPGAGNQPQHF,TGCGCCAGCAGCCAAGAGCCAGGGGCCGGCAATCAGCCCCAGCATTTT,TRBJ1-5,TRBV4-1,NA,NA
CASSQDLGREDEAFF,TGCGCCAGCAGCCAAGATCTCGGCAGGGAAGACGAAGCTTTCTTT,TRBJ1-1,TRBV4-3,NA,NA
CASSDVDSYEQYF,TGTGCCAGCAGTGATGTGGACAGCTACGAGCAGTACTTC,TRBJ2-7,TRBV25-1,NA,NA
CASSPGGVDTEAFF,TGCGCCAGCAGCCCAGGGGGCGTAGACACTGAAGCTTTCTTT,TRBJ1-1,TRBV4-1,few,TRBD1
CATRTGTQNGYTF,TGTGCCACTAGGACAGGGACTCAGAATGGCTACACCTTC,TRBJ1-2,TRBV19,NA,TRBD1
CASSYNRGDEQFF,TGTGCCAGCAGCTACAACAGGGGCGATGAGCAGTTCTTC,TRBJ2-1,TRBV2,NA,TRBD1
CASTPGGTNTEAFF,TGTGCCAGCACCCCAGGGGGCACGAACACTGAAGCTTTCTTT,TRBJ1-1,TRBV6-2/TRBV6-3,NA,TRBD1
CASSLKGSGYTF,TGTGCCAGCAGTTTAAAAGGGAGCGGCTACACCTTC,TRBJ1-2,TRBV28,once,NA
CASSQSYRDRGYGYTF,TGCGCCAGCAGCCAAAGTTACCGGGACAGGGGTTATGGCTACACCTTC,TRBJ1-2,TRBV4-3,NA,TRBD1
CASPAPGQHNSPLHF,TGTGCCAGCCCAGCCCCGGGACAGCATAATTCACCCCTCCACTTT,TRBJ1-6,TRBV9,NA,TRBD1
CASSLSRGTDTQYF,TGTGCCAGCTCCTTATCCAGGGGAACAGATACGCAGTATTTT,TRBJ2-3,TRBV5-6,once,NA
CASSLFDEINEQFF,TGTGCCAGCAGTTTATTCGACGAGATCAATGAGCAGTTCTTC,TRBJ2-1,TRBV28,NA,NA
CASTRQGAVTGELFF,TGTGCCAGTACCAGACAGGGGGCAGTTACCGGGGAGCTGTTTTTT,TRBJ2-2,TRBV19,NA,TRBD1
CASSPYTGELFF,TGTGCCAGCTCACCGTACACCGGGGAGCTGTTTTTT,TRBJ2-2,TRBV18,NA,NA
CASSDTGPFNEQFF,TGTGCCAGCAGTGACACCGGTCCATTCAATGAGCAGTTCTTC,TRBJ2-1,TRBV2,NA,NA
CASSSLPSTQPQHF,TGTGCCAGCAGTTCCCTCCCTTCCACTCAGCCCCAGCATTTT,TRBJ1-5,TRBV28,NA,NA
CASSVEDRTEEAFF,TGTGCCAGCAGCGTAGAGGACCGGACAGAGGAAGCTTTCTTT,TRBJ1-1,TRBV9,NA,NA
CASKERGHSYEQYF,TGTGCCAGCAAAGAGCGGGGGCACTCCTACGAGCAGTACTTC,TRBJ2-7,TRBV28,NA,TRBD2
CASRAFGGDGGDTQYF,TGTGCCAGCAGAGCCTTCGGGGGGGATGGAGGAGATACGCAGTATTTT,TRBJ2-3,TRBV2,NA,TRBD2
CASSLVEGDPGYGYTF,TGTGCCAGCAGCTTGGTGGAGGGGGACCCTGGCTATGGCTACACCTTC,TRBJ1-2,TRBV5-4,NA,NA
CASSLGLAGGKETQYF,TGTGCCAGCAGCTTAGGACTAGCGGGGGGTAAAGAGACCCAGTACTTC,TRBJ2-5,TRBV7-6,NA,TRBD2
CASTEGLETQYF,TGTGCCAGCACAGAGGGTTTGGAGACCCAGTACTTC,TRBJ2-5,TRBV12-3/TRBV12-4,NA,NA
CASSSGRGIEAFF,TGTGCCAGCAGCTCGGGACGTGGAATTGAAGCTTTCTTT,TRBJ1-1,TRBV7-2,NA,NA
CASSLGGSSGANVLTF,TGCGCCAGCAGCTTGGGCGGAAGCTCTGGGGCCAACGTCCTGACTTTC,TRBJ2-6,TRBV5-1,NA,NA
CASSLVGATDTQYF,TGTGCCAGCAGCTTAGTAGGAGCAACAGATACGCAGTATTTT,TRBJ2-3,TRBV7-2,NA,NA
CASIVGWGYTF,TGTGCCAGCATTGTAGGCTGGGGCTACACCTTC,TRBJ1-2,TRBV7-2,NA,NA
CASSQKSLGYEQYF,TGTGCCAGTAGTCAAAAATCCCTAGGGTACGAGCAGTACTTC,TRBJ2-7,TRBV19,few,NA
CASSLSTGGDSPLHF,TGCGCCAGCAGCTTGTCGACAGGGGGGGATTCACCCCTCCACTTT,TRBJ1-6,TRBV5-1,NA,TRBD1